The 20 T cell receptor beta chains reported below all come from one sample, sequenced in a study of control samples from healthy donors and cancer patients. Measured with immunoSEQ multiplex PCR; TCRdb has only the in-frame clones, and not every one. The repertoire holds 110,000 to 150,000 clones, roughly 94% seen once, with over 12% in the top ten. The sample was PBMCs. Receptors were obtained from a man aged 55 to 69 with colorectal cancer.

This chain links TRBV4-2 with TRBJ2-7; TRBD2 aligns across 10 bases. CDR1 LGHNA and CDR2 YNFKEQ come from the germline V gene. J gave up 1 base and V 0 bases, and 6 bases lay outside the gene matches. The CDR3 is made up of 17 amino acids. The CDR3 sequence: CASSQEGSGGKSYEQYF. As DNA, the CDR3 is TGTGCCAGCAGCCAAGAGGGTAGCGGGGGGAAATCCTACGAGCAGTACTTC.

The chain combines TRBV5-4 with TRBJ1-2, with 12 bases lining up with TRBD1. The CDR3 has 15 residues. V was pared by 4 bases and J by 7 bases, with 8 bases of the junction left unmatched. CDR1 and CDR2 (germline): SGHNT, YYREEE (reference sequence). The CDR3 here is CASSQQGQGAGGYTF. The CDR3 region has the DNA TGTGCCAGCAGCCAACAGGGACAGGGGGCGGGTGGCTACACCTTC.

The gene calls are TRBV30 and TRBJ2-7; D not certain. Trimming stripped 0 bases from V and 6 bases from J, with 6 bases between. The length of the CDR3 is 11 residues. CDR1 and CDR2 (germline): GTSNPN, SVGIG (reference sequence). The CDR3 DNA is TGTGCCTGGAGTGTAATGGGCGAGCAGTACTTC. Translated, it gives CAWSVMGEQYF.

This chain joins TRBV19 and TRBJ2-1; D not resolved. This CDR3 has 12 residues. Looked up from germline, CDR1 is LNHDA and CDR2 is SQIVND (reference sequence). The V gene lost 10 bases and the J gene lost 7 bases, with 14 bases spanning the gap. Here the CDR3 reads CATQRRVNEQFF. The CDR3 coding sequence is TGTGCCACTCAGAGAAGGGTGAATGAGCAGTTCTTC.

CDR3 in amino acids: CASTFGRNQPQHF. The DNA of the CDR3 is TGTGCCAGCACTTTCGGCCGGAACCAGCCCCAGCATTTT. The chain carries TRBV6-5 and TRBJ1-5; D is unresolved. Germline V gene lookup returns CDR1 MNHEY and CDR2 SVGAGI. V lost 7 bases, J lost 7 bases, and 14 bases lay in between. This CDR3 has 13 amino acids.

The chain couples TRBV19 to TRBJ1-2; 7 bases agree with TRBD1. CDR1 is LNHDA and CDR2 is SQIVND in the germline V gene (reference sequence). The CDR3 has 12 residues. V lost 6 bases to trimming and J lost 8 bases; unmatched junction nucleotides: 6. CDR3 nucleotide sequence: TGTGCCAGTAGGCTCGGACAGGCCGGCTACACCTTC. Amino acids: CASRLGQAGYTF.

CDR3 sequence: CASAGTGPNTEAFF. The CDR3 DNA is TGTGCCAGCGCCGGGACAGGGCCTAACACTGAAGCTTTCTTT. J is TRBJ1-1 and V is TRBV19; 9 bases map to TRBD1. The CDR3 totals 14 residues. V shed 9 bases, J shed 2 bases, and the junction held 7 bases outside the gene matches. Germline values: CDR1 LNHDA, CDR2 SQIVND (reference sequence).

V is TRBV19 and J is TRBJ2-3; 10 bases match TRBD1. CDR3 size: 14 residues. Germline CDR1 and CDR2: LNHDA and SQIVND (reference sequence). V was clipped by 6 bases and J by 3 bases; unmatched bases: 3. The CDR3: CASRWTGGTDTQYF. The DNA for the CDR3 is TGTGCCAGTAGATGGACAGGGGGGACAGATACGCAGTATTTT.

This clone has just one count. The J gene is TRBJ1-1, the V gene TRBV9, with a possible D match to TRBD1 (6 bases). Trimming took 3 bases from V and 11 from J, leaving 20 bases between them. This CDR3 region has 14 residues. Germline CDR1 SGDLS, CDR2 YYNGEE. The CDR3 region is CASSATGSRGRAFF. CDR3 nucleotides: TGTGCCAGCAGCGCTACAGGGAGTCGCGGCAGGGCTTTCTTT.

The V gene is TRBV5-1, the J gene TRBJ2-4; 10 bases agree with TRBD2. Germline trimming cut 3 bases from V and 0 bases from J; bases unmatched to any gene: 0. The length of the CDR3 is 15 residues. The V gene's germline CDR1 is SGHRS and CDR2 YFSETQ. The CDR3 sequence is CASSWTSGAKNIQYF. The CDR3 DNA sequence: TGCGCCAGCAGCTGGACTAGCGGAGCCAAAAACATTCAGTACTTC.

Turning to this clone: At the DNA level, this CDR3 is encoded by other sequences in the same sample as well. CDR3 loop: CASSQGFFTLDSKGDNEQFF. The CDR3 DNA is TGTGCCAGCAGCCAAGGCTTCTTCACACTCGACTCCAAGGGGGACAATGAGCAGTTCTTC. The chain uses TRBV3-1 (or the pseudogene TRBV3-2) and TRBJ2-1, with D tentatively TRBD1 (6 bases). The CDR3 contains 20 residues. Germline lookup yields CDR1 LGHDT and CDR2 YNNKEL (reference sequence). V lost 1 base and J 5 bases, leaving 27 bases between the germline ends.

V and J are TRBV2 and TRBJ2-5; 7 bases align to TRBD2. This CDR3 region has 15 residues. The trim removed 6 bases at V and 5 bases at J, leaving 12 bases unmatched. Germline V gene sequence: CDR1 SNHLY, CDR2 FYNNEI. CDR3 bases: TGTGCCAGCAGCCCCCAGGCGGGGGTGGGGGAGACCCAGTACTTC. Protein product: CASSPQAGVGETQYF.

The gene calls are TRBV6-2 or TRBV6-3 and TRBJ1-2, with D possibly matching TRBD1 (6 bases). Trimming stripped 5 bases from V and 8 bases from J, with 12 bases between. The V gene's germline CDR1 is MNHEY and CDR2 SVGEGT. This CDR3 is 12 amino acids long. As DNA, the CDR3 is TGTGCCAGCAGTATCACAGGGAACGGCTACACCTTC. Translation gives CASSITGNGYTF.

The chain links TRBV5-1 to TRBJ1-2, with 8 bases that match TRBD1. CDR3 length equals 15 residues. Looked up from germline, CDR1 is SGHRS and CDR2 is YFSETQ. Germline trimming cut 0 bases from V and 8 bases from J; bases unmatched to any gene: 9. CDR3 residues: CASSLGEPGGWGYTF. In DNA form, the CDR3 reads TGCGCCAGCAGCTTGGGAGAGCCAGGGGGCTGGGGCTACACCTTC. Looking up the rest from reference TRBV5-1 and TRBJ1-2 gives the full variable domain: KAGVTQTPRYLIKTRGQQVTLSCSPISGHRSVSWYQQTPGQGLQFLFEYFSETQRNKGNFPGRFSGRQFSNSRSEMNVSTLELGDSALYLCASSLGEPGGWGYTFGSGTRLTVV.

The rearrangement uses TRBV19 and TRBJ2-7; D may match TRBD1 or TRBD2 (6 bases each). Trimming removed 8 bases at V and 4 bases at J, with 18 bases between. This CDR3 has 14 residues. Germline V gene lookup returns CDR1 LNHDA and CDR2 SQIVND (reference sequence). The CDR3 loop is CASSAGHGYYEQYF. CDR3 nucleotide sequence: TGTGCCAGTTCGGCGGGACACGGTTATTACGAGCAGTACTTC. The entire variable domain, with the rest obtained from reference TRBV19 and TRBJ2-7, is as follows: DGGITQSPKYLFRKEGQNVTLSCEQNLNHDAMYWYRQDPGQGLRLIYYSQIVNDFQKGDIAEGYSVSREKKESFPLTVTSAQKNPTAFYLCASSAGHGYYEQYFGPGTRLTVT.

The chain carries TRBV6-5 and TRBJ2-1, with D perhaps TRBD2 (6 bases). Germline V gene lookup returns CDR1 MNHEY and CDR2 SVGAGI. Trimming cost V 2 bases and J 1 base, with 9 bases left between them. The CDR3 consists of 15 residues. The CDR3 region has the DNA TGTGCCAGCAGTTACCGGGACTCATCCTACAATGAGCAGTTCTTC. As protein: CASSYRDSSYNEQFF.

The CDR3 loop reads CASSYQETQYF. Here the CDR3 DNA reads TGTGCCAGCAGTTACCAAGAGACCCAGTACTTC. The J gene is TRBJ2-5, the V gene TRBV6-2 or TRBV6-3; D is ambiguous. Trimming left V 2 bases short and J 2 bases short, with 0 bases between. The CDR3 consists of 11 residues. The germline V gene encodes CDR1 MNHEY and CDR2 SVGEGT.

This sequence joins TRBV29-1 and TRBJ1-5; 7 bases are shared with TRBD1. CDR3 size: 13 residues. CDR1 is SQVTM, CDR2 ANQGSEA, per germline. V gave up 1 base and J gave up 4 bases; unmatched junction bases: 1. The CDR3 nucleotides are TGCAGCGTTGAAGGACAGGGAAATCAGCCCCAGCATTTT. Translation gives CSVEGQGNQPQHF.

This chain uses TRBV10-3 with TRBJ1-2; D unclear. The germline CDR1 and CDR2 sequences are ENHRY and SYGVKD. The V end lost 11 bases, the J end lost 1 base, and 20 bases lay between the germline ends. This CDR3 contains 15 residues. In DNA, the CDR3 is TGTGCCGCCATCGGGGAACTACTTAGTAACTATGGCTACACCTTC. As protein: CAAIGELLSNYGYTF.

The chain is built from TRBV6-1 and TRBJ1-5; 7 nucleotides line up with TRBD1. The CDR3 has 13 amino acids. V shed 5 bases and J 5 bases; nucleotides not matched to a gene: 3. Germline CDR1 and CDR2: MNHNS and SASEGT. The CDR3 protein is CASSPTGDQPQHF. CDR3 coding DNA: TGTGCCAGCAGTCCCACAGGGGATCAGCCCCAGCATTTT.